The T cell receptor (beta chain) under discussion was sequenced for a study of shared clonotypes between healthy human individuals. V shed 2 bases and J shed 2 bases, with 4 bases lying between them. Germline CDR1 reads KGHSH; CDR2 reads LQKENI. This CDR3 contains 13 residues. Assay execution proceeded at the deep level. Using immunoSEQ multiplex PCR, the repertoire was profiled, and TCRdb retains in-frame clones only, with some absent. In the table there are roughly 2.2 million clones, 85% to 95% of which are singletons. This clone turned up a few times. Other DNA sequences within the sample encode an identical CDR3. The donors, healthy adults who were HIV-negative, had experienced no recent acute infections or vaccinations.

This sequence originates from a man aged 18 to 30 in good health. Some clones in this sample may be carry-over from other donors' samples. The chain couples TRBV18 to TRBJ1-5; the D is unclear. The sample comprised naive CD4+ T cells from PBMCs. Subset defined: CD45RA+ positively selected. CDR3 sequence reads: CASSPGGNQPQHF. The CDR3 region has the DNA TGTGCCAGCTCACCAGGGGGCAATCAGCCCCAGCATTTT. Full variable domain (missing parts from reference TRBV18 and TRBJ1-5): NAGVMQNPRHLVRRRGQEARLRCSPMKGHSHVYWYRQLPEEGLKFMVYLQKENIIDESGMPKERFSAEFPKEGPSILRIQQVVRGDSAAYFCASSPGGNQPQHFGDGTRLSIL.